A single sample gave rise to the 9 T cell receptor beta chains below, sequenced in a study of monozygotic twins with inflammatory bowel disease. TCRdb reprocessed the 5' RACE reads, with one entry per CDR3 protein and no DNA. The sample includes 95,000 to 110,000 distinct CDR3 sequences. Source material: blood. The receptors stem from a human donor with ulcerative colitis or Crohn's disease, or a healthy co-twin of an affected twin (not recorded which).

The chain combines TRBV5-6 with TRBJ2-7; lacking DNA, the TRBD1 call made by TCRdb goes unchecked. Germline V gene data show CDR1 as SGHDT and CDR2 as YYEEEE. The CDR3 has 12 residues. The CDR3 region is CASSIRDFEQYF.

The chain employs TRBV5-6 and TRBJ1-5; TCRdb lists TRBD1, though no DNA is available to test this call. The CDR3 is 14 amino acids. The germline V gene has CDR1 SGHDT and CDR2 YYEEEE. CDR3 loop: CASSHRAFNQPQHF.

The chain carries TRBV12-3 or TRBV12-4 and TRBJ1-5. The CDR3 contains 12 residues. The CDR3 is CASREDNQPQHF.

The rearrangement links TRBV2 to TRBJ2-7; as DNA is missing, the TRBD1 call by TCRdb cannot be tested. The CDR3 extends over 13 amino acids. Germline V gene lookup returns CDR1 SNHLY and CDR2 FYNNEI. CDR3 sequence reads: CASRGQDPYEQYF.

This chain uses TRBV28 with TRBJ1-1; TCRdb's D call of TRBD1 is untestable without DNA. Germline V gene lookup returns CDR1 MDHEN and CDR2 SYDVKM. The CDR3 has 15 residues. This CDR3 is CASKLRQGRNTEAFF.

The chain couples TRBV6-1 to TRBJ2-7; the TRBD1 assignment by TCRdb is unverifiable without DNA. The CDR3 length is 15 residues. Germline V CDR1 and CDR2: MNHNS, SASEGT. The CDR3 here is CASSRGLSSSYEQYF.

The V and J genes are TRBV5-6 and TRBJ2-2; the D gene TCRdb calls, TRBD2, cannot be checked with no DNA. This CDR3 has 16 amino acids. The V gene's germline CDR1 is SGHDT and CDR2 YYEEEE. CDR3 sequence reads: CASFHLGRDDTGELFF.

The chain uses TRBV11-1 and TRBJ2-7; no DNA is available, so the TRBD2 call from TCRdb remains unchecked. CDR1 is SGHAT, CDR2 FQDESV, per germline (reference sequence). The CDR3 is 15 amino acids. The CDR3: CASSPTGLSIYEQYF. Drawing the rest from reference TRBV11-1 and TRBJ2-7, the complete variable domain is EAEVAQSPRYKITEKSQAVAFWCDPISGHATLYWYRQILGQGPELLVQFQDESVVDDSQLPKDRFSAERLKGVDSTLKIQPAELGDSAMYLCASSPTGLSIYEQYFGPGTRLTVT.

This rearrangement joins TRBV7-9 to TRBJ2-3; TCRdb's D call, TRBD1, is unchecked because there is no DNA. Germline loops: CDR1 SEHNR, CDR2 FQNEAQ (reference sequence). The CDR3 has 13 residues. CDR3 loop: CASSMPGGDTQYF.